This TCR beta chain derives from a study of graft-versus-host responses after intestinal transplantation. Study information: Induction using anti-thymocyte globulin, followed by tacrolimus and steroids for about three years, was given to all recipients. Study results and limitations: Early after transplant, HvG declines were associated with peak levels of circulating GvH clones. The authors found GvH clones in recipient marrow, some appearing first in ileum or blood.

Sequencing was performed with immunoSEQ multiplex PCR; in TCRdb, only in-frame clones are kept and a portion is missing. The table includes 95,000 to 100,000 clones, 86% detected once. This clone was seen a handful of times. Antigen: not known. The CDR3 is 13 residues long. Germline loops: CDR1 SGHDT, CDR2 YYEEEE. V was cut by 6 bases and J by 8 bases, with 17 bases left in between. This receptor was obtained from a human patient who received an intestinal transplant, so some T cells may come from the graft donor. This sample comprised PBMCs, obtained 255 days after intestinal transplant. This sequence joins TRBV5-6 and TRBJ1-1, with unresolved D. The CDR3 loop reads CASNSLNLKEAFF. The CDR3 DNA sequence: TGTGCCAGCAACAGCTTAAACCTCAAGGAAGCTTTCTTT.